This passage covers 21 T cell receptor beta chains from one sample sequenced in a study of cytomegalovirus exposure and HLA in healthy donors. It was with 60 Vbeta and 13 Jbeta primers that the PCR ran. TCRdb's table, derived via immunoSEQ multiplex PCR, lists solely in-frame clones and lacks some. The table shows about 120,000 clones, with 80% to 85% occurring only once. Sequencing input: PBMCs. The receptors stem from a middle-aged woman in good health and CMV-seronegative.

The chain carries TRBV6-5 and TRBJ2-1, with 7 positions matching TRBD1. V trimming: 4 bases; J trimming: 3 bases; junction bases outside the gene matches: 6. Germline V gene sequence: CDR1 MNHEY, CDR2 SVGAGI. This CDR3 has 15 residues. CDR3: CASSSTGNNYNEQFF. The DNA for the CDR3 is TGTGCCAGCAGTTCGACAGGGAATAACTACAATGAGCAGTTCTTC.

Within the sample, this clone is medium-sized. The J gene is TRBJ1-1, the V gene TRBV13, with a tentative D call TRBD1 (5 bases). V was cut by 5 bases and J by 4 bases, with 11 bases left in between. CDR1 and CDR2 from the germline V gene are PRHDT and FYEKMQ (reference sequence). The CDR3 loop spans 13 amino acids. The CDR3 nucleotides are TGTGCCAGCAGCAGGGGCATAGGCACTGAAGCTTTCTTT. As protein: CASSRGIGTEAFF.

A single count supports this clone. This chain uses TRBV27 with TRBJ2-1; tentatively, D is TRBD2 (6 bases). CDR1 and CDR2 from the germline V gene are MNHEY and SMNVEV (reference sequence). Trimming took 3 bases from V and 5 from J, leaving 14 bases between them. This CDR3 contains 15 residues. The CDR3 DNA reads TGTGCCAGCAGTTTCTCCCGGTGGGAGGACAATGAGCAGTTCTTC. Translation gives CASSFSRWEDNEQFF.

This sequence joins TRBV5-6 and TRBJ2-7, with D possibly TRBD1 on 6 matching bases. The CDR3 has 15 residues. The V gene lost 2 bases and the J gene lost 4 bases, with 16 bases spanning the gap. From germline, CDR1 is SGHDT and CDR2 YYEEEE. In nucleotides, the CDR3 is TGTGCCAGCAGCTTAACAGGGACCTTAACTTACGAGCAGTACTTC. This sequence encodes CASSLTGTLTYEQYF.

The chain couples TRBV2 to TRBJ1-6; D is ambiguous. This CDR3 has 13 amino acids. Trimming cost V 4 bases and J 10 bases, with 11 bases left between them. In germline, CDR1 is SNHLY, CDR2 FYNNEI. CDR3 sequence reads: CASSAAGKSPLHF. The DNA for the CDR3 is TGTGCCAGCAGTGCCGCCGGGAAGTCACCCCTCCACTTT.

V is TRBV5-1 and J is TRBJ1-2, with a tentative D call TRBD1 (5 bases). The CDR3 sequence is 15 residues long. The germline V and J ends were trimmed by 4 bases and 5 bases, with 18 bases remaining between them. Germline V lookup: CDR1 SGHRS, CDR2 YFSETQ. The CDR3 loop is CASSETAGRFYGYTF. Written as DNA, the CDR3 is TGCGCCAGCAGCGAGACAGCGGGGAGATTTTATGGCTACACCTTC.

This clone appeared a single time. The CDR3 coding sequence is TGTGCCTGGAGTGTACTAGTTTCCCCAGAGACCCAGTACTTC. Encoded protein: CAWSVLVSPETQYF. The chain is built from TRBV30 and TRBJ2-5, with D perhaps matching TRBD2 (5 bases). From germline, CDR1 is GTSNPN and CDR2 SVGIG (reference sequence). Trimming took 0 bases from V and 4 from J, leaving 12 bases between them. The CDR3 is 14 residues long.

This clone showed up just a few times. The chain recombines TRBV5-6 with TRBJ1-4; the match to TRBD1 covers 9 bases. Germline loops: CDR1 SGHDT, CDR2 YYEEEE. Germline trimming cut 4 bases from V and 5 bases from J; bases unmatched to any gene: 3. CDR3 length equals 14 residues. The CDR3, as DNA: TGTGCCAGCAGCCACGGGACAGGGAATGAAAAACTGTTTTTT. It encodes CASSHGTGNEKLFF.

The rearrangement links TRBV5-6 to TRBJ1-2; the D gene is possibly TRBD1 (5 bases). Germline CDR1 reads SGHDT; CDR2 reads YYEEEE. The length of the CDR3 is 16 residues. V gave up 4 bases and J gave up 1 base, with 17 bases separating them. The CDR3 nucleotides read TGTGCCAGCAGCACCCAGACAGTGTACTTTAACTATGGCTACACCTTC. Translating gives CASSTQTVYFNYGYTF.

V gene TRBV15 combines with J gene TRBJ1-5; D unresolved. V lost 3 bases and J 2 bases, leaving 8 bases between the germline ends. From germline, CDR1 is LNHNV and CDR2 YYDKDF (reference sequence). This CDR3 is 14 amino acids long. CDR3 amino acids: CATSRVGGNQPQHF. The CDR3 region has the DNA TGTGCCACCAGCAGGGTGGGCGGCAATCAGCCCCAGCATTTT.

This chain links TRBV15 with TRBJ2-3, with 15 bases aligning to TRBD2. Germline-derived CDR1 and CDR2 are LNHNV and YYDKDF (reference sequence). V dropped 6 bases and J dropped 4; count of bases not matched to a gene: 8. The CDR3 length is 17 residues. The CDR3 is CATRGGTSGGFADTQYF. The CDR3 nucleotides read TGTGCCACCAGAGGGGGGACTAGCGGGGGGTTCGCAGATACGCAGTATTTT.

The chain is built from TRBV14 and TRBJ2-5; no definite D call. The CDR3 is made up of 15 amino acids. The germline V gene has CDR1 SGHDN and CDR2 FVKESK. The V end lost 5 bases, the J end lost 4 bases, and 17 bases lay between the germline ends. CDR3 in DNA: TGTGCCAGCAGCTCCTGGTCACTTCCGGGAGAGACCCAGTACTTC. Encoded protein: CASSSWSLPGETQYF.

V is TRBV5-1 and J is TRBJ2-3; 7 nucleotides align to TRBD2. Germline V CDR1 and CDR2: SGHRS, YFSETQ. The CDR3 loop spans 16 amino acids. The V gene end was trimmed by 0 bases and the J gene end by 0 bases; junction bases not matched to a gene: 4. The CDR3 coding sequence is TGCGCCAGCAGCTTGGCCGGGGGGATTAGCACAGATACGCAGTATTTT. Translating gives CASSLAGGISTDTQYF.

Concerning this clone: The junction does not match germline at one end; this may be a read error. The chain combines TRBV7-9 with TRBJ1-4; D is perhaps TRBD1 (5 bases). Germline V gives CDR1 SEHNR, CDR2 FQNEAQ (reference sequence). The CDR3 is 13 amino acids. CDR3 residues: CSSSPGHEEKLFF. CDR3 DNA: TGTTCCAGCAGCCCTGGACATGAAGAAAAACTGTTTTTT. Full variable domain (missing parts from reference TRBV7-9 and TRBJ1-4): DTGVSQNPRHKITKRGQNVTFRCDPISEHNRLYWYRQTLGQGPEFLTYFQNEAQLEKSRLLSDRFSAERPKGSFSTLEIQRTEQGDSAMYLCSSSPGHEEKLFFGSGTQLSVL.

In this sample, this clone turned up once. The chain carries TRBV28 and TRBJ1-4, with 10 bases lining up with TRBD1. With V trimmed by 6 bases and J by 8 bases, 15 bases remained unmatched. Germline V gives CDR1 MDHEN, CDR2 SYDVKM. This CDR3 spans 17 amino acids. The CDR3 region is CASRNFGGTGAGEKLFF. In nucleotides, the CDR3 is TGTGCCAGCAGGAACTTTGGCGGGACAGGGGCAGGAGAAAAACTGTTTTTT.

This clone came up a few times. The J gene is TRBJ1-4, the V gene TRBV4-2; no clear D. The CDR3 consists of 14 residues. Germline V gene data show CDR1 as LGHNA and CDR2 as YNFKEQ. Trimming pared 0 bases from V and 5 bases from J, leaving 7 bases between. CDR3 residues: CASSQDWANEKLFF. The CDR3 nucleotides are TGTGCCAGCAGCCAAGATTGGGCGAATGAAAAACTGTTTTTT.

This clone was observed a single time. The J gene is TRBJ1-2, the V gene TRBV6-1; 11 bases map to TRBD1. V lost 4 bases, J lost 8 bases, and 6 bases stayed unmatched. The CDR3 runs 14 residues. CDR1 and CDR2 (germline): MNHNS, SASEGT. The CDR3, as DNA: TGTGCCAGCAGTGTAGGACAGGGGGCCGACGGCTACACCTTC. Amino acid sequence: CASSVGQGADGYTF.

This rearrangement joins TRBV7-2 to TRBJ2-1; 10 bases align to TRBD2. CDR3 length: 15 residues. V shed 1 base, J shed 9 bases, and the junction held 6 bases outside the gene matches. CDR1 is SGHTA, CDR2 FQGNSA, per germline. CDR3: CASSLDSSGRSEQFF. DNA of the CDR3: TGTGCCAGCAGCTTAGATTCTAGCGGGAGAAGTGAGCAGTTCTTC.

This clone was seen more than once but under ten times. The chain is built from TRBV6-5 and TRBJ1-4; 7 bases are a match to TRBD1. Germline V gene data show CDR1 as MNHEY and CDR2 as SVGAGI. J gave up 8 bases and V 0 bases, and 9 bases lay outside the gene matches. This CDR3 is 16 amino acids long. In DNA form, the CDR3 reads TGTGCCAGCAGTTACTCGGGGATCGGGACAGTAGAAAAACTGTTTTTT. Its translation is CASSYSGIGTVEKLFF.

J is TRBJ1-1 and V is TRBV7-3; 8 bases match TRBD1. The J segment lost 1 base and the V segment lost 5 bases, leaving 3 bases of the junction unmatched. Per the germline V gene, CDR1 is SGHTA and CDR2 is FQGTGA. The CDR3 is 14 amino acids. The CDR3 nucleotides read TGTGCCAGCAGCCCGACAGGGGAGAACACTGAAGCTTTCTTT. Residues: CASSPTGENTEAFF.

The rearrangement joins TRBV28 to TRBJ1-2; D is uncertain. V was shortened by 3 bases and J by 2 bases, with 7 bases between the two germline ends. Germline V gene data show CDR1 as MDHEN and CDR2 as SYDVKM. This CDR3 region has 13 residues. The CDR3 protein is CASSLLSNYGYTF. The DNA for the CDR3 is TGTGCCAGCAGTTTGTTAAGCAACTATGGCTACACCTTC.